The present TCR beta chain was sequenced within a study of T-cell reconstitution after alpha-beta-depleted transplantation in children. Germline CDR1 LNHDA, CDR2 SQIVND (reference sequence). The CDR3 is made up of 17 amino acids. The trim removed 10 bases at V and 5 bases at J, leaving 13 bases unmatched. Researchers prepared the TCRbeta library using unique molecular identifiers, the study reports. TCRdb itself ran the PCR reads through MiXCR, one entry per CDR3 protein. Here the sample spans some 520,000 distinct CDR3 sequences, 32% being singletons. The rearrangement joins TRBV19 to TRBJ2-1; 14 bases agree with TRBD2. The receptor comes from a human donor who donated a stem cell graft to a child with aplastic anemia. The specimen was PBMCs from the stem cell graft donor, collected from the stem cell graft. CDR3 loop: CATSGRTSGRQNNEQFF. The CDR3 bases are TGTGCCACCTCGGGGAGGACTAGCGGGAGGCAGAACAATGAGCAGTTCTTC.